A selection of T cell receptor beta chains follows, all from one sample in a study of shared clonotypes between healthy human individuals. Clones were sequenced by immunoSEQ multiplex PCR, and TCRdb holds only the in-frame ones, with some missing. Among some 240,000 clones listed, 60% to 70% were seen once. Sample: memory CD4+ T cells sorted from blood. The receptor set was obtained from a young man in good health. Each CDR3 is given with its conserved first and last residue. A D gene is named only where the DNA matches it firmly. Part of the rows lack a size; the others show once, few, many or a class for expanded clones.

>TRBV6-1|.|TRBJ1-1|14|TRBD1
TGTGCCAGCGACCTACAGGGGGCCAGATCTGAAGCTTTCTTT
CASDLQGARSEAFF
>TRBV15|.|TRBJ2-2|13|.
TGTGCCACCAGCAGAGATCGGTACGGGGAGCTGTTTTTT
CATSRDRYGELFF
>TRBV11-2|.|TRBJ2-7|15|.
TGTGCCAGCAGCTCTGGGCCCGACTGGGGTTACGAGCAGTACTTC
CASSSGPDWGYEQYF
>TRBV27|few|TRBJ1-4|16|.
TGTGCCAGCAGTTTCTTCGGTGTCCAGGGTAATGAAAAACTGTTTTTT
CASSFFGVQGNEKLFF
>TRBV2|.|TRBJ1-4|15|.
TGTGCCAGCAGTCCCAATGCTCTCTCGACCGAAAAACTGTTTTTT
CASSPNALSTEKLFF
>TRBV5-1|.|TRBJ2-1|17|.
TGCGCCAGCAGCTGGGAGAGACAGGCGCACTCCTACAATGAGCAGTTCTTC
CASSWERQAHSYNEQFF
>TRBV7-2|.|TRBJ2-7|15|.
TGTGCCAGCAGCCAAACCGGGACTCCAAACTACGAGCAGTACTTC
CASSQTGTPNYEQYF
>TRBV5-1|.|TRBJ2-4|17|.
TGCGCCAGCAGCTTGAAACAAGGGGCGGGGGCCAAAAACATTCAGTACTTC
CASSLKQGAGAKNIQYF
>TRBV15|.|TRBJ1-1|14|.
TGTGCCACCAGCATAGGGACATTGAACACTGAAGCTTTCTTT
CATSIGTLNTEAFF
>TRBV7-2|.|TRBJ2-3|12|.
TGTGCCAGCAGCTTAGGCGGAAGGCCGCAGTATTTT
CASSLGGRPQYF
>TRBV30|many|TRBJ1-5|14|TRBD1
TGTGCCTGGAGCGGGACAGGGGATGGTCAGCCCCAGCATTTT
CAWSGTGDGQPQHF
>TRBV18|.|TRBJ2-6|16|.
TGTGCCAGCTCACCAGAAACAGGGTTCGGGGCCAACGTCCTGACTTTC
CASSPETGFGANVLTF
>TRBV19|.|TRBJ1-2|16|.
TGTGCCAGTAGTGTTGGTGGCGTTGGCGGCTTCTTTGGCTACACCTTC
CASSVGGVGGFFGYTF
>TRBV11-3|.|TRBJ2-3|16|TRBD2
TGTGCCAGCAGCTCCGGGACTAGTCCCTACACAGATACGCAGTATTTT
CASSSGTSPYTDTQYF
>TRBV5-6|.|TRBJ1-3|16|.
TGTGCCAGCAGCGCCGTGACACAGGCACCGGGAAACACCATATATTTT
CASSAVTQAPGNTIYF
>TRBV15|many|TRBJ1-2|12|.
TGTGCCACCAGCACAGAGACAGGAGGCTACACCTTC
CATSTETGGYTF